This T cell receptor beta chain was obtained from a study of blood T cells in healthy people across ages. This CDR3 is built from 15 residues. Trimming cost V 6 bases and J 2 bases, with 15 bases left between them. Germline V gene lookup returns CDR1 MNHEY and CDR2 SMNVEV (reference sequence). This clonotype has a handful of counts. Primed by a sample-barcoded 5' primer and a J-beta primer mix, a second PCR proceeded for roughly 7 to 11 cycles. All cDNA molecules were each tagged by a template-switch adaptor with 12 random nucleotides. TCRdb re-analysed the 5' RACE reads in MiXCR, keeping a single row per CDR3 protein. This table has some 900,000 distinct CDR3 sequences, 40% to 60% appearing once.

This chain uses TRBV27 with TRBJ2-3; TRBD2 is a possible D gene (6 bases). Material for sequencing was blood. This clonotype originated in a young man in good health. The DNA of the CDR3 is TGTGCCAGCAGCCACGGGTCGGGGGTCACAGATACGCAGTATTTT. Translated, it gives CASSHGSGVTDTQYF.